This note documents a single T cell receptor beta chain sequence. One entry per CDR3 protein, called by TCRdb with MiXCR from the 5' RACE reads. The sample carries 250,000 to 350,000 distinct CDR3 sequences, 20% recorded once. The sample originates from a study of CD8 T cells in ankylosing spondylitis. Material: blood, either unsorted or a sorted T cell fraction (not recorded which). The clonotype comes from a female donor with ankylosing spondylitis or in good health (not recorded which).

The CDR3 sequence: CSASHRQGMNTEAFF. The CDR3 nucleotides are TGCAGTGCTAGTCACCGACAGGGGATGAACACTGAAGCTTTCTTT. The rearrangement uses TRBV20-1 and TRBJ1-1; 8 bases are shared with TRBD1. Germline assignment: CDR1 DFQATT and CDR2 SNEGSKA (reference sequence). Unmatched junction bases numbered 6, after V lost 3 bases and J lost 0 bases. The CDR3 covers 15 residues.